This TCR beta chain was retrieved from a study of blood T cell repertoires in COVID-19. Trimming took 5 bases from V and 3 from J, leaving 8 bases between them. Germline values: CDR1 SNHLY, CDR2 FYNNEI. This CDR3 is 13 amino acids long. This clone was observed a few times. How the authors handled the data: Cell counts per sample came from amplifying reference gene primers. TCRdb keeps only in-frame clones here, not all; method: immunoSEQ multiplex PCR. V, J and clone size were drawn from that table, and D and trimming were deduced from the DNA. The sample comprises more than 150,000 clones, more than 75% of which are singletons, and about 15% rests with the top ten.

The sequenced sample was PBMCs or T cells enriched from blood (not recorded which). The genes are TRBV2 and TRBJ1-5; D remains unclear. The origin of this receptor is a man between 60 and 75 years old who had been exposed to COVID-19. The CDR3: CASSSGLNQPQHF. The CDR3 DNA reads TGTGCCAGCAGTTCGGGTCTCAATCAGCCCCAGCATTTT.